Below, 13 T cell receptor beta chains from the same sample are listed, as sequenced in a study of CD8+CD57+ T cells in acquired aplastic anemia. TCR beta VDJ and CDR3 profiles were obtained from a genomic DNA template. TCRdb analysed the reads with MiXCR anew, one entry per CDR3 protein. Among hundreds of thousands of distinct CDR3 sequences listed, about two thirds were seen once. Sequencing was done on a sample of sorted CD4+, CD8+, or CD8+CD57+ T cells (not recorded which) from PBMCs. These receptor sequences come from a human donor in good health, serving as a control.

This sequence joins TRBV15 and TRBJ1-1; TRBD1 is a possible D gene (5 bases). With 5 bases removed from V and 0 bases from J, the gap between germline ends came to 16 bases. The CDR3 spans 16 residues. The germline gives CDR1 LNHNV, CDR2 YYDKDF (reference sequence). The CDR3 DNA is TGTGCCACCAGCCCCATTGGGGCCAGGTTGAACACTGAAGCTTTCTTT. This encodes CATSPIGARLNTEAFF.

In DNA, the CDR3 is TGTGCCAGCAGCCAGTCATTACGGGAGACCCAGTACTTC. Protein: CASSQSLRETQYF. V is TRBV5-6 and J is TRBJ2-5; D gene uncertain. The V and J ends lost 4 bases and 5 bases respectively, with 12 bases between them. This CDR3 is 13 amino acids long. Looked up from germline, CDR1 is SGHDT and CDR2 is YYEEEE.

The J gene is TRBJ1-1, the V gene TRBV7-2; D is unresolved. CDR3 size: 15 residues. Germline V gene lookup returns CDR1 SGHTA and CDR2 FQGNSA. V was pared by 0 bases and J by 14 bases, with 22 bases between. CDR3 region: CASSLAMVNTEAFFF. DNA of the CDR3: TGTGCCAGCAGCTTAGCGATGGTCAACACTGAAGCTTTCTTCTTT.

The V call is TRBV29-1, the J call TRBJ2-5; 8 nucleotides agree with TRBD1. V shed 0 bases and J 9 bases; nucleotides not matched to a gene: 9. This CDR3 is 14 amino acids long. Germline CDR1 SQVTM, CDR2 ANQGSEA. The CDR3 sequence: CSVEDARGPSPQYF. The CDR3 region has the DNA TGCAGCGTTGAAGACGCCAGGGGGCCTTCGCCCCAGTACTTC.

The chain combines TRBV19 with TRBJ2-1; 8 positions match TRBD2. Germline V CDR1 and CDR2: LNHDA, SQIVND (reference sequence). The CDR3 contains 15 residues. J was trimmed by 7 bases and V by 4 bases; bases with no gene match: 9. The CDR3 protein is CASSTYPGGRNEQFF. For the CDR3, the DNA is TGTGCCAGTAGTACATACCCGGGGGGGCGAAATGAGCAGTTCTTC.

Ten or more counts support this clonotype. This chain connects TRBV20-1 to TRBJ1-5; D not resolved. The CDR3 is made up of 15 amino acids. Germline loops: CDR1 DFQATT, CDR2 SNEGSKA (reference sequence). V lost 1 base and J lost 5, with 15 bases in between. For the CDR3, the DNA is TGCAGTGCTAGAGCTGGCGTAGTGGGCGATCAGCCCCAGCATTTT. Amino acids: CSARAGVVGDQPQHF.

This clonotype was seen a few times. The chain's CDR3 is CASSLGRAGSSHGYTF. In DNA form, the CDR3 reads TGTGCCAGCAGTTTGGGGAGGGCAGGCAGTTCCCATGGCTACACCTTC. This chain uses TRBV28 with TRBJ1-2; D not resolved. This CDR3 region has 16 residues. V was cut by 3 bases and J by 6 bases, with 20 bases left in between. Per germline, CDR1 MDHEN and CDR2 SYDVKM.

The J gene is TRBJ1-4, the V gene TRBV20-1, with D possibly matching TRBD1 (5 bases). Deletions cut 1 base from V and 15 bases from J, with 15 bases between. CDR3 length: 12 amino acids. From germline, CDR1 is DFQATT and CDR2 SNEGSKA (reference sequence). CDR3 protein: CSARGLRASLFF. The CDR3 coding sequence is TGCAGTGCTAGAGGGCTCAGGGCTAGTTTGTTTTTT.

This clonotype was counted many times. The genes are TRBV6-1 and TRBJ2-1; 8 nucleotides line up with TRBD1. The CDR3 extends over 13 amino acids. V shed 4 bases and J 10 bases; nucleotides not matched to a gene: 6. From germline, CDR1 is MNHNS and CDR2 SASEGT. Written as DNA, the CDR3 is TGTGCCAGCAGTGTTTCAGGGGGCAGAGAGCAGTTCTTC. Residues: CASSVSGGREQFF.

Many counts were recorded for this clonotype. The chain carries TRBV7-2 and TRBJ1-6; a possible D gene is TRBD1 (5 bases). The CDR3 runs to 14 residues. V shed 5 bases and J shed 8 bases, with 13 bases lying between them. Germline CDR1 and CDR2: SGHTA and FQGNSA. The CDR3 DNA sequence: TGTGCCAGCAGCCAAGAGCAGGGCGATTCACCCCTCCACTTT. Residues: CASSQEQGDSPLHF.

The chain has TRBV9 and TRBJ2-5; 9 bases are a match to TRBD2. Germline CDR1 is SGDLS and CDR2 is YYNGEE. There are 16 residues in the CDR3. V lost 0 bases and J lost 1; bases outside the gene matches: 4. The CDR3, as DNA: TGTGCCAGCAGCGTAGGGCTAGCGGGGCCCCAAGAGACCCAGTACTTC. Its protein is CASSVGLAGPQETQYF.

Turning to this clonotype: No conserved phenylalanine or tryptophan ends this CDR3, so it is likely a read error. The DNA is omitted, as the CDR3 cannot be located on it reliably, and the CDR3 follows TCRdb's listing. This chain connects TRBV7-2 to TRBJ1-5; the table's D gene call, TRBD1, was not cross checked with the DNA. CDR1 is SGHTA and CDR2 is FQGNSA in the germline V gene. With termini counted, the CDR3 has 13 amino acids. CDR3 protein: CASSIWLFQYFGA.

Comment on this clonotype: The junction differs from germline at one of its ends, possibly a read error. This chain connects TRBV24-1 to TRBJ2-5, with D perhaps given as TRBD1 or TRBD2 (5 bases each). In germline, CDR1 is KGHDR, CDR2 SFDVKD. The CDR3 contains 16 residues. This chain's CDR3 is CATSAQPGTPQDYEHF. As DNA, the CDR3 is TGTGCCACCAGTGCCCAACCCGGGACCCCCCAAGACTACGAGCACTTC.